The clone carrying this T cell receptor beta chain was seen a handful of times. TCRdb processed the 5' RACE reads anew with MiXCR; each CDR3 protein has one entry. The sample records about 55,000 distinct CDR3 sequences, under 8.5% being singletons. This CDR3 has 17 residues. Germline CDR1 is SGHTA and CDR2 is FQGNSA. V was shortened by 3 bases and J by 6 bases, with 21 bases between the two germline ends. The sample belongs to a study of early T cells in non-severe SARS-CoV-2 infection. This rearrangement joins TRBV7-2 to TRBJ2-1, with a tentative D call TRBD1 (6 bases). The receptor was derived from an adult who was a healthcare worker with PCR-confirmed SARS-CoV-2 infection or an uninfected control (not recorded which). The material sequenced was whole blood, taken at baseline. In DNA form, the CDR3 reads TGTGCCAGCAGCTTTATGCGGACAGCCAACTTTTTCAATGAGCAGTTCTTC. This gives the protein CASSFMRTANFFNEQFF.